This T cell receptor (beta chain) was identified during a study of T cells in Graves' hyperthyroidism and ophthalmopathy. These patients, aged 18 to 65, had recently diagnosed hyperthyroidism lasting under 2 months. Trimming stripped 4 bases from V and 4 bases from J, with 11 bases between. This CDR3 is 13 amino acids long. From germline, CDR1 is SGHRS and CDR2 YFSETQ. Amplification of TCR beta CDR3 regions was performed using RNA transcripts as template. In the first-round RT-PCR of the TCR CDR3, the HTBI primer set was used. TCRdb ran MiXCR on the multiplex PCR reads and lists one entry per CDR3 protein. The sample carries 600,000 to 800,000 distinct CDR3 sequences, around a third recorded once. Study conclusions and caveats: Using 13 V-J features, a model discriminated ophthalmopathy from stable hyperthyroidism.

About this clonotype: Its antigen remains unknown.

Source material: blood. The chain joins TRBV5-1 to TRBJ1-1, with TRBD1 as a possible D gene (6 bases). The clonotype was recovered from a woman aged 40 to 49 with Graves' hyperthyroidism. As DNA, the CDR3 is TGCGCCAGCAGCAACGAACAGGGCACTGAAGCTTTCTTT. Translated, it gives CASSNEQGTEAFF.